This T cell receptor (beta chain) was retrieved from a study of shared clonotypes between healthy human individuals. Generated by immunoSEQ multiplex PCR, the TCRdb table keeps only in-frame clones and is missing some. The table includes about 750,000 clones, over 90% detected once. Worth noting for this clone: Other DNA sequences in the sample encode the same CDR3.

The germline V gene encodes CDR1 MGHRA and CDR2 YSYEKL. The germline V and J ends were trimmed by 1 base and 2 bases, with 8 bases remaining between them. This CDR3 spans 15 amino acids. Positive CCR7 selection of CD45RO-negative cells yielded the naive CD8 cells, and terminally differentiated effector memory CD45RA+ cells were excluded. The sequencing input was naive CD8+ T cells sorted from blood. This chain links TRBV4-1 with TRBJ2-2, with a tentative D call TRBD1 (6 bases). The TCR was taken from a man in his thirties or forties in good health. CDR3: CASSQGQANTGELFF. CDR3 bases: TGCGCCAGCAGCCAAGGACAGGCCAACACCGGGGAGCTGTTTTTT.